This is a list of T cell receptor beta chains from one sample in a study of identical twins. One entry per CDR3 protein, called by TCRdb with MiXCR from the 5' RACE reads. Of 1.5 million to 2 million distinct CDR3 sequences in the sample, under 35% were seen once. The sequenced sample consisted of cord blood. All receptors derive from a newborn girl in good health. Both conserved end residues are part of each CDR3. The D gene is left open where the match is weak. Clone size appears in some rows only: once, few, many, or a class for an expanded clone.

TRBJ2-1 TRBV6-6 NA NA TGTGCCAGCAGTCACGAAGGGCCGGTTTATGAGCAGTTCTTC CASSHEGPVYEQFF
TRBJ1-1 TRBV20-1 NA TRBD1 TGCAGTGCTAGAGGGCAGGGGGCGCGGGAAGCTTTCTTT CSARGQGAREAFF
TRBJ2-2 TRBV29-1 NA NA TGCAGCGTTGAATCGCCAGCCCCCGGGGAGCTGTTTTTT CSVESPAPGELFF
TRBJ2-5 TRBV20-1 NA NA TGCAGTGCTCCCAAGGGGAGAATTCCCAATGATGAGCAGTACTTC CSAPKGRIPNDEQYF
TRBJ1-6 TRBV20-1 few NA TGCAGTGCTAGAGGGGGGCGCGGTACCCTCCACTTT CSARGGRGTLHF
TRBJ2-7 TRBV3-1 NA NA TGTGCCAGCAGCCTCCGGGACAAGTCTACCGAGCAGTACTTC CASSLRDKSTEQYF
TRBJ2-7 TRBV11-2 NA NA TGTGCCAGCAGCCCGAACTTCGGTCCCGACAATGAGCAGTACTTC CASSPNFGPDNEQYF
TRBJ2-6 TRBV10-3 NA NA TGTGCCACCAGGGACATATCCTCTGGGGCCAACGTCCTGACTTTC CATRDISSGANVLTF
TRBJ1-1 TRBV20-1 few NA TGCAGTGCTAGTAAGACAGCGAACACTGAAGCTTTCTTT CSASKTANTEAFF
TRBJ1-6 TRBV20-1 NA NA TGCAGTGCTAGTGGACAGTCCTCCTATAATTCACCCCTCCACTTT CSASGQSSYNSPLHF
TRBJ2-1 TRBV5-6 NA NA TGTGCCAGCAGCTTCCGGGGGACCTCGTACAATGAGCAGTTCTTC CASSFRGTSYNEQFF
TRBJ1-4 TRBV20-1 few NA TGCAGTGCTAGCGACAGGAATGAAAAACTGTTTTTT CSASDRNEKLFF
TRBJ2-5 TRBV10-3 NA NA TGTCCCATCAGTGAGTCGGGTGAGACCCAGTACTTC CPISESGETQYF
TRBJ2-4 TRBV28 few NA TGTGCCAGCAGTACCCACAGCCTTCTAGCCAAAAACATTCAGTACTTC CASSTHSLLAKNIQYF
TRBJ2-5 TRBV20-1 NA NA TGCAGTGCTCCCCCTCTAGAATCGGAGTACTTC CSAPPLESEYF
TRBJ2-7 TRBV3-1 few TRBD2 TGTGCCAGCAGCCCCTGGCCTAGCGGGAGCTACGAGCAGTACTTC CASSPWPSGSYEQYF
TRBJ2-7 TRBV29-1 many TRBD1 TGCAGCGTTAAGGGACAGACCACCTACGAGCAGTACTTC CSVKGQTTYEQYF
TRBJ2-2 TRBV4-1 NA NA TGCGCCAGCAGCCAAGATTATGTTCGGCCAACCGGGGAGCTGTTTTTT CASSQDYVRPTGELFF
TRBJ2-3 TRBV3-1 few TRBD2 TGTGCCAGCAGAGCGGGGGGGCTTTTGAGCACAGATACGCAGTATTTT CASRAGGLLSTDTQYF
TRBJ2-1 TRBV7-6 NA NA TGTGCCAGCAGCAGGGATCTGAGCAATGAGCAGTTCTTC CASSRDLSNEQFF
TRBJ2-3 TRBV12-3/TRBV12-4 few TRBD2 TGTGCCAGCAGTTCCCTAACTAGCGACACAGATACGCAGTATTTT CASSSLTSDTDTQYF
TRBJ2-1 TRBV5-1 once NA TGCGCCAGCGGCTTGGCCCCTTATAGGAGTGATGGTGAGCAGTTCTTC CASGLAPYRSDGEQFF
TRBJ2-3 TRBV29-1 few TRBD2 TGCAGCGTGGCAGAGACTAGCGGGAGCACAGATACGCAGTATTTT CSVAETSGSTDTQYF
TRBJ1-2 TRBV6-7 few NA TGTGCCAGCAGTCTACTTGACAGGTTCTATGGCTACACCTTC CASSLLDRFYGYTF
TRBJ2-7 TRBV3-1 few NA TGTGCCAGCAGCCTCCAGGGAAGAAGAGACGAGCAGTACTTC CASSLQGRRDEQYF
TRBJ1-2 TRBV29-1 many NA TGCAGCGTTGAAGATCACAGGGTATACTATGGCTACACCTTC CSVEDHRVYYGYTF
TRBJ2-7 TRBV12-3/TRBV12-4 few TRBD1 TGTGCCAGCAGACTGGGACAGGCCTCCTACGAGCAGTACTTC CASRLGQASYEQYF
TRBJ2-5 TRBV6-4 few NA TGTGCCAGCAGTGACGTTCTCCGCACCTTGGTGGCCCAGTACTTC CASSDVLRTLVAQYF
TRBJ1-2 TRBV20-1 many NA TGCAGTGCTAGACCGGGGGCGGTACCTAACTATGGCTACACCTTC CSARPGAVPNYGYTF
TRBJ2-5 TRBV4-1 NA NA TGCGCCAGCAGCCAAGCTCTAGTTATAGGGCAGTACTTC CASSQALVIGQYF
TRBJ1-4 TRBV5-1 NA TRBD1 TGCGCCAGCAGCCTGTGGACAGGGGGCATGGAAAAACTGTTTTTT CASSLWTGGMEKLFF
TRBJ2-7 TRBV12-3/TRBV12-4 many NA TGTGCCAGCAGTTTTGGCCGCCTCTACGAGCAGTACTTC CASSFGRLYEQYF
TRBJ1-5 TRBV5-8 NA TRBD1 TGTGCCAGCAGCTTGGCCATAACAGGGGGATCTCAGCCCCAGCATTTT CASSLAITGGSQPQHF
TRBJ2-3 TRBV2 few NA TGTGCCAGCAGTGAAGAATCGAGCACAGATACGCAGTATTTT CASSEESSTDTQYF
TRBJ2-7 TRBV28 few NA TGTGCCAGCAGCTCCGCCCAACCCGGTGGTTACGAGCAGTACTTC CASSSAQPGGYEQYF
TRBJ1-4 TRBV20-1 few TRBD1 TGCAGTGCTGACAGGGGGCCGAAGGAAAAACTGTTTTTT CSADRGPKEKLFF
TRBJ2-3 TRBV7-6 few NA TGTGCCAGCAGCTCCCTCGGTCCAGATACGCAGTATTTT CASSSLGPDTQYF
TRBJ1-5 TRBV2 NA NA TGTGCCAGCAGTGGCGGGTTTAGAGACGGATACAATCAGCCCCAGCATTTT CASSGGFRDGYNQPQHF
TRBJ2-3 TRBV20-1 NA NA TGCAGTGCTAGTTCCTCTCGGGACTTCCACACAGATACGCAGTATTTT CSASSSRDFHTDTQYF
TRBJ2-5 TRBV18 NA TRBD1 TGTGCCAGCTCATCTAACTCGGGACAGGGCGAGACCCAGTACTTC CASSSNSGQGETQYF
TRBJ2-3 TRBV20-1 NA NA TGCAGTGCTAGTTACGGGGCCGGGGATACGCAGTATTTT CSASYGAGDTQYF
TRBJ2-2 TRBV9 once TRBD1 TGTGCCAGCATCCAGTCAGGGGGCATGTGGGGCACCGGGGAGCTGTTTTTT CASIQSGGMWGTGELFF
TRBJ2-3 TRBV27 NA NA TGTGCCAGCAGTTCATCTAGCCCCACAGATACGCAGTATTTT CASSSSSPTDTQYF
TRBJ1-2 TRBV7-8 NA NA TGTGCCAGCAGCCTACAGTTTAACTATGGCTACACCTTC CASSLQFNYGYTF
TRBJ2-2 TRBV24-1 NA TRBD2 TGTGCCACCAGTGATTTGACTAGCGGGAGGACCGGGGAGCTGTTTTTT CATSDLTSGRTGELFF
TRBJ1-3 TRBV5-1 few NA TGCGCCAGTTCGGACAGCGGCTCTGGAAACACCATATATTTT CASSDSGSGNTIYF
TRBJ1-2 TRBV11-3 NA NA TGTGCCAGCAGCTTAGATCGGCAGGAAGGCTACACCTTC CASSLDRQEGYTF
TRBJ2-1 TRBV13 NA TRBD2 TGTGCCAGCAGCTTAGTTCTAGCGGGAGGTCCTTACAATGAGCAGTTCTTC CASSLVLAGGPYNEQFF
TRBJ1-2 TRBV24-1 NA NA TGTGCCACCAGTGATGCCGGGGGCCCTACTAACTATGGCTACACCTTC CATSDAGGPTNYGYTF
TRBJ1-6 TRBV7-9 NA TRBD1 TGTGCCAGCAGCTTACGTGTGACAGGGAGTTCACCCCTCCACTTT CASSLRVTGSSPLHF
TRBJ2-7 TRBV15 few NA TGTGCCACCAGCAGAGGGGGGACACTAGCCTACGAGCAGTACTTC CATSRGGTLAYEQYF
TRBJ2-7 TRBV3-1 NA NA TGTGCCAGCAGCCAAGAAGGTTGGGGTAGAAAGTACGAGCAGTACTTC CASSQEGWGRKYEQYF
TRBJ1-2 TRBV15 NA TRBD1 TGTGCCACCAGCGAGCAGGGGGACTATGGCTACACCTTC CATSEQGDYGYTF
TRBJ2-1 TRBV20-1 NA NA TGCTCCTTCAGGGACAATGAGCAGTTCTTC CSFRDNEQFF